The sequence of this T cell receptor beta chain was determined in a study of blood T cell repertoires in COVID-19. Whole-study context: Samples came from the United States, Italy and Spain, spanning acute and convalescent COVID-19. T cells, B-cell-depleted T cells, or PBMCs supplied cDNA or gDNA.

A Seattle source enrolled patients during active infection and followed them longitudinally. V dropped 6 bases and J dropped 2 bases, with 21 bases sitting between them. CDR3 length equals 16 residues. Germline V lookup: CDR1 SGHKS, CDR2 YYEKEE (reference sequence). In the original workflow: Nucleated cell counts were estimated from reference gene primer amplification. The protocol was immunoSEQ multiplex PCR, while the TCRdb copy is restricted to in-frame clones and leaves out a portion. D and trimming were read from the DNA, whereas the V and J calls and clone size are those reported in that table. This table has 150,000 or so clones, 75% to 85% appearing once.

The material sequenced was peripheral blood. This receptor was taken from a woman between 70 and 85 years old with COVID-19, enrolled during active disease. The genes are TRBV5-5 and TRBJ2-7; D is possibly TRBD2 (6 bases). The CDR3 protein is CASTSPGGATAYEQYF. The CDR3 DNA reads as TGTGCCAGCACCTCCCCCGGGGGAGCAACCGCCTACGAGCAGTACTTC.